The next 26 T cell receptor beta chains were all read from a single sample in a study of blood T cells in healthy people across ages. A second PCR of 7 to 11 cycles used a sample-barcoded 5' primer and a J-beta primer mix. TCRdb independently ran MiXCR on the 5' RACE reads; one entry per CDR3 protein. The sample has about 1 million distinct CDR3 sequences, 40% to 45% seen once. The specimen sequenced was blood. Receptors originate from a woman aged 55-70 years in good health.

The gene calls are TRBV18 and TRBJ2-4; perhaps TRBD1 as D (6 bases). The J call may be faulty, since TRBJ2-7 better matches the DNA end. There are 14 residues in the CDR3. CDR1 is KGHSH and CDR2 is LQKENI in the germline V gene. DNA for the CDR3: TGTGCCAGCTCACCACGGGCAGGGGATTACGAGCAGTACTTC. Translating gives CASSPRAGDYEQYF.

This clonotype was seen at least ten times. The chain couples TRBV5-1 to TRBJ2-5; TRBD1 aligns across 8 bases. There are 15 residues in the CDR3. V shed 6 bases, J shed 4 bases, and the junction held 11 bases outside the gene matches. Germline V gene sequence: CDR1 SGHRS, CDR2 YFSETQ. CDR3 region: CASNPARTGRETQYF. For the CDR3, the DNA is TGCGCCAGCAACCCGGCAAGGACAGGGAGAGAGACCCAGTACTTC.

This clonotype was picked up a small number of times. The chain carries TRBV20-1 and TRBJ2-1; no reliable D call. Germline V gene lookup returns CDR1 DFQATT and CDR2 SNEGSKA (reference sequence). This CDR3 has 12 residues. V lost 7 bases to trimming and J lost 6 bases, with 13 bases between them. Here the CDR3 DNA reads TGCAGTGGCCTAGGCAGCGTCAATGAGCAGTTCTTC. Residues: CSGLGSVNEQFF.

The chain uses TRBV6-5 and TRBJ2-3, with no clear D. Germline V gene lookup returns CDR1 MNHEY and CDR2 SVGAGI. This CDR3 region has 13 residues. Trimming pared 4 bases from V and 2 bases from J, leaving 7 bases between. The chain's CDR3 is CASSSGDTDTQYF. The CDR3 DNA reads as TGTGCCAGCAGTTCCGGAGACACAGATACGCAGTATTTT.

CDR3 nucleotide sequence: TGTGCCAGCAGCCCTGTCCTCACTGGGGCAGATACGCAGTATTTT. This encodes CASSPVLTGADTQYF. The rearrangement joins TRBV9 to TRBJ2-3, with D unresolved. From germline, CDR1 is SGDLS and CDR2 YYNGEE. CDR3 size: 15 residues. Trimming removed 4 bases at V and 4 bases at J, with 16 bases between.

CDR3 DNA: TGTGCCAGCAGTTACGGGACAGGTGGGATGAACACTGAAGCTTTCTTT. This gives the protein CASSYGTGGMNTEAFF. V is TRBV6-5 and J is TRBJ1-1, with TRBD1 matching 8 bases. Germline V gene data show CDR1 as MNHEY and CDR2 as SVGAGI. With 2 bases clipped from V and 0 bases from J, the junction kept 5 bases outside the gene matches. There are 16 residues in the CDR3.

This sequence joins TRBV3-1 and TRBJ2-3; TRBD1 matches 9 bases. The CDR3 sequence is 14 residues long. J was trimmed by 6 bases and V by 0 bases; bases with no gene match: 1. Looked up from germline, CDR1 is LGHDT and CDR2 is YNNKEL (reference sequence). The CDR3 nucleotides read TGTGCCAGCAGCCAAGAAGGGACAGGGGATACGCAGTATTTT. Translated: CASSQEGTGDTQYF.

The CDR3 sequence is CASSFGRAYNEQFF. CDR3 DNA sequence: TGTGCCAGCAGTTTTGGGAGGGCCTACAATGAGCAGTTCTTC. The chain uses TRBV5-8 and TRBJ2-1; 7 nucleotides agree with TRBD2. The CDR3 length is 14 residues. The junction had 4 bases not matched to a gene; V was cut back by 5 bases and J by 2 bases. Germline lookup yields CDR1 SGHTS and CDR2 YDEGEE.

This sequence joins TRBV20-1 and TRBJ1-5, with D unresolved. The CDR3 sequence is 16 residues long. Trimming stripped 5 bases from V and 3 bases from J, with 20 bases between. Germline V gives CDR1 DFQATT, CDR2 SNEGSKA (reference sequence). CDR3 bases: TGCAGTGCTTCTACTTGGGGTAAATCGGACAATCAGCCCCAGCATTTT. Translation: CSASTWGKSDNQPQHF.

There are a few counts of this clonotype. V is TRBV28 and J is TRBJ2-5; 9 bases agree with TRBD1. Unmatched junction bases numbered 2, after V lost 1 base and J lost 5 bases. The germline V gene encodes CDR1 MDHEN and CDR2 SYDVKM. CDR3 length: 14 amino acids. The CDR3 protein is CASSLLQGAETQYF. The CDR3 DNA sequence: TGTGCCAGCAGTTTATTACAGGGGGCCGAGACCCAGTACTTC.

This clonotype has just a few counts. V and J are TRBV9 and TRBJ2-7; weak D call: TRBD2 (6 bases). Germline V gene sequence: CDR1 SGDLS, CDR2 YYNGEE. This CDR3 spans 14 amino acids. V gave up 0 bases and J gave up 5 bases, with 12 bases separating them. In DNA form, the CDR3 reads TGTGCCAGCAGCGTAGGAGCTAGCGTCGACGAGCAGTACTTC. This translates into CASSVGASVDEQYF.

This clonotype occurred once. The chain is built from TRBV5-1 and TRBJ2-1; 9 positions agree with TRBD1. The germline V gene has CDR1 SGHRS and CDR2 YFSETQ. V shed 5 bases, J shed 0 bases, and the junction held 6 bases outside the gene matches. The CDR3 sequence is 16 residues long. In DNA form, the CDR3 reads TGCGCCAGCAGACCACAGGGGGCAACCTCCTACAATGAGCAGTTCTTC. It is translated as CASRPQGATSYNEQFF.

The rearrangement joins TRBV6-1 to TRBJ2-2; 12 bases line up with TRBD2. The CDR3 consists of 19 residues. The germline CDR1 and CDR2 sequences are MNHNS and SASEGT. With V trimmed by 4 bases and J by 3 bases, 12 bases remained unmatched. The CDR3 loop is CASSARLAGEREDTGELFF. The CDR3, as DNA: TGTGCCAGCAGTGCTAGACTAGCGGGGGAGCGGGAGGACACCGGGGAGCTGTTTTTT.

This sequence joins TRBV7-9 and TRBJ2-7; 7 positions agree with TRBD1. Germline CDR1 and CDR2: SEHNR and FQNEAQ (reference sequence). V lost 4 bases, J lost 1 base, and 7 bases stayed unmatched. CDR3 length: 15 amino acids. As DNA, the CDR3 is TGTGCCAGCAGCTCACCGGGACAGTTGTCCTACGAGCAGTACTTC. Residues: CASSSPGQLSYEQYF.

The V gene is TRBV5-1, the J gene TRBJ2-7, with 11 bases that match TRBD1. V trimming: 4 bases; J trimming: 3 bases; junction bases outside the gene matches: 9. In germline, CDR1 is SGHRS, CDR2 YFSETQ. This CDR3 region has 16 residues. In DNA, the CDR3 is TGCGCCAGCAGCCTAGGACAGGGGGCGAATTTCTACGAGCAGTACTTC. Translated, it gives CASSLGQGANFYEQYF.

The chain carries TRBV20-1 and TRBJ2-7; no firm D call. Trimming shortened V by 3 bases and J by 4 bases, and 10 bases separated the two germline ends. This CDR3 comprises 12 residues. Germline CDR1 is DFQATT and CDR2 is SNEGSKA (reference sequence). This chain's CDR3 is CSASSRGYEQYF. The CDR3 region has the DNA TGCAGTGCTAGTTCCCGAGGATACGAGCAGTACTTC.

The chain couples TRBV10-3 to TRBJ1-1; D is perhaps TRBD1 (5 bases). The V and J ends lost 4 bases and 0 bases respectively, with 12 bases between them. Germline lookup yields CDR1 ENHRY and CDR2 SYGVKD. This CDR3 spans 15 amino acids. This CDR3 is CAISGLWGMNTEAFF. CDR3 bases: TGTGCCATCAGTGGTTTATGGGGGATGAACACTGAAGCTTTCTTT.

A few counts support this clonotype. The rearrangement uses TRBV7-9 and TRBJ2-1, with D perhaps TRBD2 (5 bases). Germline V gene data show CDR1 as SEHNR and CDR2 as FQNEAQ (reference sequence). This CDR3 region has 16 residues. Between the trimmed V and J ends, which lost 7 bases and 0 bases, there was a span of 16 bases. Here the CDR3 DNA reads TGTGCCAGCACCGGTAGGACTGCTGACTCCTACAATGAGCAGTTCTTC. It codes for CASTGRTADSYNEQFF.

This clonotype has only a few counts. CDR3 sequence (DNA): TGTGCCAGCAGTTACTCGAGTGGGGACAGGGTTTCACCCCTCCACTTT. Protein: CASSYSSGDRVSPLHF. The V and J genes are TRBV6-5 and TRBJ1-6; 9 nucleotides line up with TRBD1. Trimming took 0 bases from V and 9 from J; bases not matched to a gene: 6. Per germline, CDR1 MNHEY and CDR2 SVGAGI. The CDR3 extends over 16 amino acids.

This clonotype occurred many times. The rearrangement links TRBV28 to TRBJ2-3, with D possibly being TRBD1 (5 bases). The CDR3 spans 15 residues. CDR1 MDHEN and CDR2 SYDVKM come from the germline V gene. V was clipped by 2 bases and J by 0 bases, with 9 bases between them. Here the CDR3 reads CASSLVGQSTDTQYF. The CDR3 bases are TGTGCCAGCAGTTTAGTAGGACAAAGCACAGATACGCAGTATTTT.

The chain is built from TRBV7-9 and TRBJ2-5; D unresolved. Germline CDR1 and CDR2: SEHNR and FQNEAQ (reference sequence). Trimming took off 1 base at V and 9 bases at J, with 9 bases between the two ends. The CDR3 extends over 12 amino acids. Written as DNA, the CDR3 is TGTGCCAGCAGCTTAGGCGACGGGTCCCAGTACTTC. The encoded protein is CASSLGDGSQYF.

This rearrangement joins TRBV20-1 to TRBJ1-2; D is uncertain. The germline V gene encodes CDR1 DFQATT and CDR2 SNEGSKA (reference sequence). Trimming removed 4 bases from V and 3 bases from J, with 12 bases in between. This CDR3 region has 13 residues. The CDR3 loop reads CSATDGGYYGYTF. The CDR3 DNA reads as TGCAGTGCTACGGACGGAGGATACTATGGCTACACCTTC.

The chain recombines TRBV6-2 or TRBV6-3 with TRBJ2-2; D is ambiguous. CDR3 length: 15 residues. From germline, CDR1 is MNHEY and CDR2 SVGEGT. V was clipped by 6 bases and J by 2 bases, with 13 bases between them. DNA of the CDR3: TGTGCCAGCAGCAACCCCCGTGTCAACACCGGGGAGCTGTTTTTT. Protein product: CASSNPRVNTGELFF.

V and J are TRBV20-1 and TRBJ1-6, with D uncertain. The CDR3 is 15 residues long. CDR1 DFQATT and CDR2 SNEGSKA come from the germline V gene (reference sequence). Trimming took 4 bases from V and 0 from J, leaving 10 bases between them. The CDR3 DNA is TGCAGTGCTACAACAGCGAACTCCTATAATTCACCCCTCCACTTT. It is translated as CSATTANSYNSPLHF.

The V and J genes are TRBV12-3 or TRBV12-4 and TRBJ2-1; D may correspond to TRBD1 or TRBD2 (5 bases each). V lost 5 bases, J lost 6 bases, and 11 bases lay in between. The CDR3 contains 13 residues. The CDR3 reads CASSPGTTNEQFF. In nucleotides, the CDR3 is TGTGCCAGCAGTCCCGGGACCACCAATGAGCAGTTCTTC.

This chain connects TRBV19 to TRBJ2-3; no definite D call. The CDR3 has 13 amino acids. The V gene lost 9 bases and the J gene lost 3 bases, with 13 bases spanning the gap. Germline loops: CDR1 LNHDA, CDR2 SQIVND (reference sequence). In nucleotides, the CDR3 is TGTGCCAGCCGGACGCAGCAAACAGATACGCAGTATTTT. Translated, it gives CASRTQQTDTQYF.